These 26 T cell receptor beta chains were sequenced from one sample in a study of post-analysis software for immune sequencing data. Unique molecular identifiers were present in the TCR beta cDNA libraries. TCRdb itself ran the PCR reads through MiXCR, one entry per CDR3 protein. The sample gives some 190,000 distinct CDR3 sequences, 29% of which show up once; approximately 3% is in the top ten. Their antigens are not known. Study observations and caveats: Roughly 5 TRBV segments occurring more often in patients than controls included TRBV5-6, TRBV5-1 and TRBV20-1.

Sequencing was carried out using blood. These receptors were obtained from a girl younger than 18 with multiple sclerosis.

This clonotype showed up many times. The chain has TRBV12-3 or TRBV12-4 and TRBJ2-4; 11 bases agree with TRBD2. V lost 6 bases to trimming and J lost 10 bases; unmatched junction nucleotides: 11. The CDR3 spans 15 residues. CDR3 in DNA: TGTGCCAGCAGCCTACTCCCTAGCGGGGGGTCTATTCAGTACTTC. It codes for CASSLLPSGGSIQYF.

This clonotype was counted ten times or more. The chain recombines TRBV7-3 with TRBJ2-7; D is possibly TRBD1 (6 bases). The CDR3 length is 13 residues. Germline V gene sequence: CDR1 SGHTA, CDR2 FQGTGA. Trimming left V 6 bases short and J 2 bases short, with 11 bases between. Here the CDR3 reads CASSQTGTYEQYF. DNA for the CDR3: TGTGCCAGCAGTCAAACAGGGACCTACGAGCAGTACTTC.

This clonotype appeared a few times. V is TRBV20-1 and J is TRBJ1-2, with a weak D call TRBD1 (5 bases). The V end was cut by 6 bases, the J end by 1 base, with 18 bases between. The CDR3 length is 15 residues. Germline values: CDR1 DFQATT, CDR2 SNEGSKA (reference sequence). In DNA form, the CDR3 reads TGCAGTGCACTACCGGTCCGGGGGAATAACTATGGCTACACCTTC. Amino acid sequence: CSALPVRGNNYGYTF.

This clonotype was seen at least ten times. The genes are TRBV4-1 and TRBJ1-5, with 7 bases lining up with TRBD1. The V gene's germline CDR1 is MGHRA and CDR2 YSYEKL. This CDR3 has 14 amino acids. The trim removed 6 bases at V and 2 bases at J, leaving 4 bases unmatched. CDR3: CASSQGQRNQPQHF. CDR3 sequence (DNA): TGCGCCAGCAGTCAGGGACAGCGCAATCAGCCCCAGCATTTT.

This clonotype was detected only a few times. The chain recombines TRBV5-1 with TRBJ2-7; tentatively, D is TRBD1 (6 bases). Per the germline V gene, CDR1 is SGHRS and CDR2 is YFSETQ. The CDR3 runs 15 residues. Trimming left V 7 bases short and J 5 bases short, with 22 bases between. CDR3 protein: CASAEPGHRPHEQYF. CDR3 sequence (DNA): TGCGCCAGCGCGGAGCCGGGACACCGGCCCCACGAGCAGTACTTC.

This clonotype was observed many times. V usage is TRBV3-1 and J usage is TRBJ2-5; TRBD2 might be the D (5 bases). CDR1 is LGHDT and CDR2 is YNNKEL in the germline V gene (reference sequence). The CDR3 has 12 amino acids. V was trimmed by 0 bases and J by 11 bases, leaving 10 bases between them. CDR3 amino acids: CASSQEWGEQYF. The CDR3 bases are TGTGCCAGCAGCCAAGAGTGGGGAGAGCAGTACTTC.

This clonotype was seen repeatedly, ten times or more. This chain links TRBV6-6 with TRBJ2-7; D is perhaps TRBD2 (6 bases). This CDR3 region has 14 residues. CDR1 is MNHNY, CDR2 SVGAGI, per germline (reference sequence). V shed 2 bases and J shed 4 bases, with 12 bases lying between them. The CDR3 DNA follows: TGTGCCAGCAGTTACGGACTACCCCCATACGAGCAGTACTTC. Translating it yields CASSYGLPPYEQYF.

CDR3 in DNA: TGTGCCAGCAGTCCCGCCGGGACAGGGGCGTCCGAACTGAATGGCTACACCTTC. Its protein product is CASSPAGTGASELNGYTF. The rearrangement joins TRBV7-9 to TRBJ1-2, with TRBD1 matching 10 bases. The CDR3 spans 18 residues. Per germline, CDR1 SEHNR and CDR2 FQNEAQ (reference sequence). The V gene end was trimmed by 6 bases and the J gene end by 6 bases; junction bases not matched to a gene: 19.

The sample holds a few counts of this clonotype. The CDR3 nucleotides read TGTGCCAGCAGTGTGTTGGCTAGCGGGGCACGTGAGCAGTTCTTC. This codes for CASSVLASGAREQFF. The V gene is TRBV2, the J gene TRBJ2-1, with 9 bases fitting TRBD2. CDR1 is SNHLY and CDR2 is FYNNEI in the germline V gene. The CDR3 consists of 15 residues. The V segment lost 4 bases and the J segment 9 bases; nucleotides outside the gene matches: 10.

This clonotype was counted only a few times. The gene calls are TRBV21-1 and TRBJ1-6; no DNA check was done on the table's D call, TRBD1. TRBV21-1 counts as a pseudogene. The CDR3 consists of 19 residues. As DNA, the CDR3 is TGTGCCAGCAGCAGACAGGGCCTGCGTCCGAGCTCCTATAATTCACCCCTCCACTTT. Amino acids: CASSRQGLRPSSYNSPLHF.

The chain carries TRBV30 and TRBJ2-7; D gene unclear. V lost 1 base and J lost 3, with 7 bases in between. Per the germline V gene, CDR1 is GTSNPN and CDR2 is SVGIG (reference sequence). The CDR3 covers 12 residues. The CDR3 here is CAWSGYDYEQYF. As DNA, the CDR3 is TGTGCCTGGAGTGGGTACGACTACGAGCAGTACTTC.

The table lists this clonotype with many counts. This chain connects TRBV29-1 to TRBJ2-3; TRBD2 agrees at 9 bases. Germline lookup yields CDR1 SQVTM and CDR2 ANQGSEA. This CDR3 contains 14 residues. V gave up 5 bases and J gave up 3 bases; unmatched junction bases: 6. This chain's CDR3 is CSVPASGITDTQYF. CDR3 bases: TGCAGCGTTCCGGCTAGCGGGATTACAGATACGCAGTATTTT.

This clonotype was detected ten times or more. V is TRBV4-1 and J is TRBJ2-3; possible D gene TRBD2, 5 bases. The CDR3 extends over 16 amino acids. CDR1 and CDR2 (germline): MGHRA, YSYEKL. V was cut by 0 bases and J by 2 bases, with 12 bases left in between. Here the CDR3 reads CASSQEERQTTDTQYF. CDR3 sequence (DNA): TGCGCCAGCAGCCAAGAAGAGCGGCAAACCACAGATACGCAGTATTTT.

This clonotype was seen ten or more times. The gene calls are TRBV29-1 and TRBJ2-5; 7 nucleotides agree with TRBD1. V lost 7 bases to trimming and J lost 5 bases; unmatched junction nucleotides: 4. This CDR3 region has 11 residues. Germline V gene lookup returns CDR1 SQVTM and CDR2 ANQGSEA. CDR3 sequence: CSADREETQYF. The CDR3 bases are TGCAGCGCTGACAGGGAGGAGACCCAGTACTTC.

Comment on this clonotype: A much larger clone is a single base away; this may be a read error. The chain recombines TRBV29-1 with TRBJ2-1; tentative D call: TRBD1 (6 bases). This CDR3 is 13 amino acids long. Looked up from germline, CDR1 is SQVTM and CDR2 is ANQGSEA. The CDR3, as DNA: TGCTGCGTTGGGAGACAGGTCCGCAATGAGCAGTTCTTC. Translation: CCVGRQVRNEQFF.

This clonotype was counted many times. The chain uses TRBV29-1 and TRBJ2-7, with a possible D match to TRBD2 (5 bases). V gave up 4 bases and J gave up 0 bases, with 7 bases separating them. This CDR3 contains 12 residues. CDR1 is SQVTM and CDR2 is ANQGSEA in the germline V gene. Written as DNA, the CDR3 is TGCAGCGTTGGAGGGAGCTCCTACGAGCAGTACTTC. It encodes CSVGGSSYEQYF.

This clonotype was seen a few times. CDR3 region: CASNVGDGSGNQPQHF. The CDR3 coding sequence is TGTGCCAGCAATGTTGGAGATGGAAGCGGCAATCAGCCCCAGCATTTT. The V call is TRBV7-9, the J call TRBJ1-5; no definite D call. The V end lost 7 bases, the J end lost 2 bases, and 18 bases lay between the germline ends. This CDR3 comprises 16 residues. Germline-derived CDR1 and CDR2 are SEHNR and FQNEAQ (reference sequence).

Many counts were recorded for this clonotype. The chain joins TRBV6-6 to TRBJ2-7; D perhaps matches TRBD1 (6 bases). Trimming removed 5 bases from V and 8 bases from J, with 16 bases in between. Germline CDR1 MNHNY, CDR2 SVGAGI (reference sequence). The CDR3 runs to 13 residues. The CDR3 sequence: CASSDRDIRKQYF. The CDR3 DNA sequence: TGTGCCAGCAGTGACCGGGACATCAGAAAGCAGTACTTC.

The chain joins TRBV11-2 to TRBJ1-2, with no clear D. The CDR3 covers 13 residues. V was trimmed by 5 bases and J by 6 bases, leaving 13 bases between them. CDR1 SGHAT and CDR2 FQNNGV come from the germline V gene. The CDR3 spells CASSPAGWDGYTF. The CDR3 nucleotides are TGTGCCAGCAGCCCGGCGGGTTGGGATGGCTACACCTTC.

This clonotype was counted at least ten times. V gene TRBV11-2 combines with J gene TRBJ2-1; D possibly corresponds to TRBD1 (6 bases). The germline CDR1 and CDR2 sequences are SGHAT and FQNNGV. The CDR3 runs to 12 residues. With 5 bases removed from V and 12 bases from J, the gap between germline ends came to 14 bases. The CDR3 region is CASSPTGLGQFF. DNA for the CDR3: TGTGCCAGCAGCCCGACAGGCTTGGGGCAGTTCTTC.

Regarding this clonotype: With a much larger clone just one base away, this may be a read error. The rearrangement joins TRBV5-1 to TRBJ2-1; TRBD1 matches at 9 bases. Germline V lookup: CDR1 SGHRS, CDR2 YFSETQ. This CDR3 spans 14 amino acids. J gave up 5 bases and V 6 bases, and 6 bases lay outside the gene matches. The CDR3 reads CASNPRDRDNEQFF. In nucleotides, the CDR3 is TGCGCCAGCAACCCCCGGGACAGGGACAATGAGCAGTTCTTC.

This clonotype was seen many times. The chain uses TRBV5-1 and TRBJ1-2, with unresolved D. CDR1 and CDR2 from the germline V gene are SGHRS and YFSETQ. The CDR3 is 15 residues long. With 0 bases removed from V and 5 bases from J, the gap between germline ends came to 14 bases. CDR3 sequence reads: CASSLDLTSPYGYTF. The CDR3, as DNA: TGCGCCAGCAGCTTGGATTTGACTTCTCCTTATGGCTACACCTTC. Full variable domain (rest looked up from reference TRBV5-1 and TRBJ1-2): KAGVTQTPRYLIKTRGQQVTLSCSPISGHRSVSWYQQTPGQGLQFLFEYFSETQRNKGNFPGRFSGRQFSNSRSEMNVSTLELGDSALYLCASSLDLTSPYGYTFGSGTRLTVV.

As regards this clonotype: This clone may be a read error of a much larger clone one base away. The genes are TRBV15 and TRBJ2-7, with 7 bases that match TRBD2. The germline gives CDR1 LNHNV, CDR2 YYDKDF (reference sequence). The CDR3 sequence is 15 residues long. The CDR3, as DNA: TGTACCACCAGCAGAGGAACGGGGGGTCCCTACGAGCAGTACTTC. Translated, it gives CTTSRGTGGPYEQYF.

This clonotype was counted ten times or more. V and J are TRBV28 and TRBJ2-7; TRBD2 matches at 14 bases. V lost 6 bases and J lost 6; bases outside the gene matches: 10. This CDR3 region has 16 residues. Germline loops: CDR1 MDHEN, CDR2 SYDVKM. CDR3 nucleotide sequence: TGTGCCAGCAGCTTAGGAGGAGGACTAGCGGGAGGCGAGCAGTACTTC. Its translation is CASSLGGGLAGGEQYF.

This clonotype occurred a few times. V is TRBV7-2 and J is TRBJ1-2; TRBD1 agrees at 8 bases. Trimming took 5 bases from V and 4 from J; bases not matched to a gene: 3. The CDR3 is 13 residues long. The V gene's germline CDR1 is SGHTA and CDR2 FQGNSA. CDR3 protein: CASSQQGGYGYTF. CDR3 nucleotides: TGTGCCAGCAGCCAACAGGGGGGCTATGGCTACACCTTC.

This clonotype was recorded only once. CDR3 nucleotide sequence: TGCGCCAGCAGCTTGGATCCGGACCGATACAATCAGCCCCAGCATTTT. This encodes CASSLDPDRYNQPQHF. The gene calls are TRBV5-1 and TRBJ1-5; D gene unclear. The CDR3 has 16 amino acids. Germline V lookup: CDR1 SGHRS, CDR2 YFSETQ. V was pared by 0 bases and J by 3 bases, with 13 bases between.